The entry that follows covers one T cell receptor (beta chain) sequence. Its antigen is undetermined. Time point: week 11, during vaccination. The vaccine gave 300 ug of a 20-mer mutant IDH1 peptide subcutaneously per dose. The sample is drawn from a study of a mutant IDH1 vaccine in newly diagnosed glioma. Study-level background: Vaccination was launched 4-6 weeks after radiotherapy alone, or with temozolomide cycles. The earlier regimen, radiotherapy, temozolomide, or both, was most often both.

Germline V gives CDR1 ENHRY, CDR2 SYGVKD. The CDR3 runs to 14 residues. V was pared by 5 bases and J by 7 bases, with 12 bases between. Clones were sequenced by immunoSEQ multiplex PCR, and TCRdb holds only the in-frame ones, with some missing. Altogether roughly 110,000 clones are present, roughly 90% being singletons, with the ten largest covering roughly 0.62%. The material sequenced was PBMCs, taken from a glioma patient whose treatment included an IDH1 peptide vaccine. The chain combines TRBV10-3 with TRBJ1-6; TRBD1 is a possible D gene (5 bases). The receptor's source is a woman aged 45-59 years with glioma. For the CDR3, the DNA is TGTGCCATCAGTCTTGCAGGGCAGAATTCACCCCTCCACTTT. It is translated as CAISLAGQNSPLHF.